This T cell receptor beta chain came from a study of graft-versus-host responses after intestinal transplantation. Sequenced by immunoSEQ multiplex PCR; TCRdb stores in-frame clones only, minus some. The data show over 65,000 clones, approximately 90% seen once. A word on this clone: Its specificity is unknown.

Deletions cut 3 bases from V and 5 bases from J, with 11 bases between. The CDR3 has 13 amino acids. CDR1 MDHEN and CDR2 SYDVKM come from the germline V gene. Regarding the study as a whole: Some GvH clones appeared in ileal mucosa or blood before recipient bone marrow.

The chain joins TRBV28 to TRBJ2-7, with D possibly TRBD2 on 6 matching bases. This sample comprised unstimulated CD8+ T cells sorted from spleen or lymph node cells, obtained before transplant. The source of this sequence is a human donor who was the organ donor for an intestinal transplant. This CDR3 is CASSLEGWHEQYF. The CDR3, as DNA: TGTGCCAGCAGTTTGGAGGGTTGGCACGAGCAGTACTTC.